The 9 T cell receptor beta chains in this list originate from one sample, sequenced in a study of Ad26.COV2.S vaccination and SARS-CoV-2 variants (dated by TCRdb to the early 2020s). Libraries were built with the immunoSEQ multiplex PCR assay. TCRdb retrieved this table from immuneACCESS and kept in-frame rearrangements only. Not all clones are present; in checked studies, unresolved V genes account for under half, and no reason is known for the remainder. The sample table holds hundreds of thousands of clones, of which about 92% were seen once. Of the sample, about 1.7% is held by the ten largest clones. This specimen's treatment or condition label, interpreted: roughly 20 received Ad26.COV2.S at low or high dose, single or two shots; roughly five received placebo; per-sample allocation not given. For vaccine and placebo recipients, repertoires were sequenced using samples collected on day 63 after the first injection.

The specimen was peripheral blood, collected in a trial of Ad26.COV2.S vaccine versus placebo. The receptors come from a person between 18 and 65 years old who received the Ad26.COV2.S COVID-19 vaccine or a placebo.

This chain joins TRBV6-1 and TRBJ1-1, with a weak D call TRBD1 (5 bases). Deletions cut 4 bases from V and 1 base from J, with 22 bases between. The CDR3 extends over 18 amino acids. Looked up from germline, CDR1 is MNHNS and CDR2 is SASEGT. The CDR3 DNA is TGTGCCAGCAGTGCAAGATGGCAACGGACAACCTCGAACACTGAAGCTTTCTTT. Its protein product is CASSARWQRTTSNTEAFF.

The rearrangement joins TRBV27 to TRBJ1-2; 10 nucleotides align to TRBD1. This CDR3 has 16 residues. J was trimmed by 6 bases and V by 2 bases; bases with no gene match: 9. Germline V CDR1 and CDR2: MNHEY, SMNVEV (reference sequence). This CDR3 is CASSLDSGQGEDGYTF. CDR3 DNA: TGTGCCAGCAGTTTAGATTCCGGACAGGGGGAAGATGGCTACACCTTC.

V usage is TRBV4-3 and J usage is TRBJ2-7, with D possibly TRBD1 on 6 matching bases. This CDR3 has 14 amino acids. Germline loops: CDR1 LGHNA, CDR2 YSLEER. V was trimmed by 4 bases and J by 3 bases, leaving 13 bases between them. CDR3 loop: CASSPGTPRYEQYF. In DNA form, the CDR3 reads TGCGCCAGCAGCCCCGGGACACCCCGCTACGAGCAGTACTTC.

J is TRBJ2-7 and V is TRBV5-8; D is ambiguous. Germline CDR1 and CDR2: SGHTS and YDEGEE. CDR3 size: 11 residues. Trimming stripped 7 bases from V and 2 bases from J, with 7 bases between. CDR3 DNA sequence: TGTGCCAGCCGCCTTACCTACGAGCAGTACTTC. It codes for CASRLTYEQYF. Combining the CDR3 with reference TRBV5-8 and TRBJ2-7 gives the whole variable domain EAGVTQSPTHLIKTRGQQATLRCSPISGHTSVYWYQQALGLGLQFLLWYDEGEERNRGNFPPRFSGRQFPNYSSELNVNALELEDSALYLCASRLTYEQYFGPGTRLTVT.

V usage is TRBV23-1 and J usage is TRBJ2-3, with a weak D call TRBD2 (5 bases). TRBV23-1 belongs to the ORF category, with a function that is uncertain. The CDR3 has 21 amino acids. Trimming shortened V by 4 bases and J by 1 base, and 30 bases separated the two germline ends. As DNA, the CDR3 is TGCGCCAGCAGTCCACAAACGTCGGCCTTAGCTGCGGGCGCGGGCACAGATACGCAGTATTTT. Amino acid sequence: CASSPQTSALAAGAGTDTQYF.

This chain links TRBV5-6 with TRBJ2-2, with 10 bases that match TRBD2. The CDR3 consists of 17 residues. CDR1 and CDR2 (germline): SGHDT, YYEEEE. V shed 4 bases and J 1 base; nucleotides not matched to a gene: 7. CDR3 in amino acids: CASSTGLAAVNTGELFF. The CDR3 DNA reads as TGTGCCAGCAGCACAGGACTAGCGGCGGTGAACACCGGGGAGCTGTTTTTT.

The sample holds one count of this clone. The V call is TRBV11-2, the J call TRBJ2-7, with TRBD2 identical over 14 bases. The junction had 6 bases not matched to a gene; V was cut back by 2 bases and J by 3 bases. This CDR3 comprises 17 residues. Germline CDR1 and CDR2: SGHAT and FQNNGV. The CDR3 DNA sequence: TGTGCCAGCAGCTTACAATCCGGGACTAGCGGGGGCTACGAGCAGTACTTC. Encoded protein: CASSLQSGTSGGYEQYF.

The chain uses TRBV7-2 and TRBJ1-2, with D possibly TRBD1 on 5 matching bases. V gave up 5 bases and J gave up 3 bases, with 10 bases separating them. Per germline, CDR1 SGHTA and CDR2 FQGNSA. This CDR3 comprises 13 residues. The CDR3 region has the DNA TGTGCCAGCAGCCAGTCGGGGGACTATGGCTACACCTTC. Translating gives CASSQSGDYGYTF. Together with reference TRBV7-2 and TRBJ1-2, the CDR3 gives the full variable domain: GAGVSQSPSNKVTEKGKDVELRCDPISGHTALYWYRQSLGQGLEFLIYFQGNSAPDKSGLPSDRFSAERTGGSVSTLTIQRTQQEDSAVYLCASSQSGDYGYTFGSGTRLTVV.

This chain uses TRBV4-3 with TRBJ1-1; D is unclear. The germline gives CDR1 LGHNA, CDR2 YSLEER. The V end was cut by 8 bases, the J end by 8 bases, with 21 bases between. The CDR3 is 14 residues long. The CDR3 loop is CASAPGLGGPEAFF. The CDR3 bases are TGCGCCAGCGCGCCTGGTTTGGGTGGACCCGAAGCTTTCTTT.